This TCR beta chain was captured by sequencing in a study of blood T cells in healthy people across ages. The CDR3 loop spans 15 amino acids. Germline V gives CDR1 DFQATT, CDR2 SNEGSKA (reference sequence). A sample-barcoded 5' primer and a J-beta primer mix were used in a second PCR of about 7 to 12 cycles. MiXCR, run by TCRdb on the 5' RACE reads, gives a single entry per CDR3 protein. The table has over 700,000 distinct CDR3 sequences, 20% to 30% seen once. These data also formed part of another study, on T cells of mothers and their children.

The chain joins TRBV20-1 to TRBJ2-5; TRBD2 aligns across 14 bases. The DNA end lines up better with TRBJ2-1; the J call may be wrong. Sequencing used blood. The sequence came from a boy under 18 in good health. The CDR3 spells CSANPGTSGSYEQFF. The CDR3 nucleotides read TGCAGTGCTAACCCCGGGACTAGCGGGAGCTATGAGCAGTTCTTC.